The present T cell receptor (beta chain) was sequenced within a study of technical replicates of blood from a few donors. Trimming cost V 6 bases and J 6 bases; bases outside gene matches: 7. The CDR3 runs to 14 residues. Sequenced by immunoSEQ multiplex PCR; TCRdb stores in-frame clones only, minus some. The sample has roughly 62,000 clones; nearly 90% are singletons. The V and J genes are TRBV6-7 and TRBJ1-4; 7 bases agree with TRBD1. TRBV6-7 is an ORF for which the function is uncertain. The specimen was PBMCs. This clonotype originated in a human donor in good health. Some clones in this sample may be carry-over from other donors' samples. The CDR3 reads CASSLTGRYEKLFF. In nucleotides, the CDR3 is TGTGCCAGCAGCCTGACAGGGAGATATGAAAAACTGTTTTTT.